This TCR beta chain is drawn from a study of regulatory T cells in long-lasting Graves disease. Documented time point: newly diagnosed GD, antithyroid drugs for less than 3 months. PBMCs provided the RNA from which the TCR library was made. There are many counts of this clonotype. The antigen is unknown. Study-level findings and limits: Favored gene segments in persistent disease were TRBV28, TRBJ1-2 and TRBJ2-5. Because few samples were included, accuracy may have been lower.

V dropped 3 bases and J dropped 11 bases, with 11 bases sitting between them. Germline V CDR1 and CDR2: SNHLY, FYNNEI. The CDR3 totals 12 residues. Arm-PCR with iRepertoire HTBI primers amplified the CDR3 regions for these TCR beta libraries. TCRdb re-called the multiplex PCR reads with MiXCR, one entry per CDR3 protein. The profile shows a few hundred thousand distinct CDR3 sequences, around 18% of them singletons. This clonotype was sampled from a female donor with Graves disease. The chain has TRBV2 and TRBJ2-1; no definite D call. The sample consisted of peripheral blood mononuclear cells (PBMCs), taken at new diagnosis, from a patient treated with antithyroid drugs. The DNA of the CDR3 is TGTGCCAGCAGTGACCCGGTTCTGAAGCAGTTCTTC. Its protein is CASSDPVLKQFF.